The sequence of this T cell receptor beta chain was determined in a study of OX40 agonist ivuxolimab in advanced cancers. Study-wide context: Dosing consisted of intravenous ivuxolimab at 0.01 to 10 mg/kg every 2 weeks. Partial responses were achieved by three patients: one hepatocellular carcinoma, two cutaneous melanoma. The study's findings and limits: Within 6 weeks, CD4+ and CD8+ blood T cells expanded clonally at 0.1 to 3.0 mg/kg.

TCRdb's table, derived via immunoSEQ multiplex PCR, lists solely in-frame clones and lacks some. Counted here are some 19,000 clones, approximately 90% occurring once; the ten biggest clones make up 20% to 25%. CDR3 length equals 19 residues. Trimming cost V 0 bases and J 5 bases; bases outside gene matches: 12. In germline, CDR1 is MGHRA, CDR2 YSYEKL. A history of autoimmune disease or systemic immunosuppression excluded patients. By sample fraction, this clone is medium-sized. Its antigen is currently unknown. The sequencing here drew on CD4+ or CD8+ T cells sorted from blood, taken in a trial of the OX40 agonist ivuxolimab. The source is an adult with an advanced solid tumor such as melanoma, head and neck, liver or kidney cancer. This sequence joins TRBV4-1 and TRBJ2-1; 11 bases are a match to TRBD2. The CDR3 region is CASSQEELAGGLGDNEQFF. Written as DNA, the CDR3 is TGCGCCAGCAGCCAAGAGGAGCTAGCGGGGGGTTTAGGGGACAATGAGCAGTTCTTC.